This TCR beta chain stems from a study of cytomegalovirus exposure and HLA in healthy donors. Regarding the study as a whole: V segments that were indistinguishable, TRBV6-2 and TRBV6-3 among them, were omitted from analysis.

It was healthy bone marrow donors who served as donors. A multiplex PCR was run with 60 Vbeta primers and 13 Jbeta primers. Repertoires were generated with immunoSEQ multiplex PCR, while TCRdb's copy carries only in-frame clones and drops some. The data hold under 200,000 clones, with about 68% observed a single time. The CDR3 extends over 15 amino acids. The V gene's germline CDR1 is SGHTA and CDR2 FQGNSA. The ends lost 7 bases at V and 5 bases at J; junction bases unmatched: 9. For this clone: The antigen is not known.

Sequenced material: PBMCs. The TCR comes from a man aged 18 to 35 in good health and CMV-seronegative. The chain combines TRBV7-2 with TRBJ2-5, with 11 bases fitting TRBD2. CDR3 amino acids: CASTFSGRARETQYF. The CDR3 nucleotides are TGTGCCAGCACCTTTAGCGGGAGGGCCAGGGAGACCCAGTACTTC.